This TCR beta chain was recovered during a study of STAT5B mutations in CD4+ large granular lymphocyte leukemia (dated by TCRdb to 2022 to 2024). With respect to the entire study: Among the healthy controls, the CDR3 'QG' motif was associated with a particular HLA allele. The study compared the TCRbeta repertoires of patients with CD4+ T-cell large granular lymphocyte leukemia against the TCRbeta repertoires of healthy blood donors. Flow cytometry performed on FACSCanto II or FACSVerse showed that the purified fractions had more than 95% purity among lymphocytes. Overall study outcomes, separate from this receptor: Compared with healthy CD4+ repertoires, CD4-sorted patient repertoires appeared more clonal, and this difference remained even after the putative leukemic clones were removed. The data were not HLA-matched, and the relatively small sample size could explain the higher clonality seen in CD4+ compared with CD8+ T-LGLL. TRBV06-family usage was enriched among the top patient clones (8/27) compared with healthy controls (2/35). Each patient's main leukemic clonotypes were private, but less than 30% of these clonotypes showed up at low frequency in the non-leukemic repertoires of other patients.

V is cut by 3 bases and J by 0 bases, and the space between the germline ends is 26 bases. The germline V gene provides CDR1 MDHEN and CDR2 SYDVKM. The CDR3 spans 20 residues, from the cysteine through the phenylalanine. Only CDR3 DNA remains: 60 bases, in frame from the first base. In regard to this clone: This clone's antigen is unknown. Base qualities are not at hand, and no much larger clone is one base apart.

The immunoSEQ assay at survey resolution was used to sequence TCRbeta rearrangements from genomic DNA. Concerning the study's data processing: A lowest detectable productive clonotype frequency of 2.59 x 10-5 was observed in the TCR sequencing data. Only productive TCRbeta rearrangements, meaning sequences that were complete and in-frame, were kept for the analyses. The clonality of each sample was calculated as Simpson clonality in the immunoSEQ Analyzer version 3.0. Clones were grouped by frequency into very rare, small, medium, large (1-20%) or hyperexpanded (>20%) categories. Generation probabilities were estimated with OLGA 1.2.3, V-gene circos plots were made with VDJtools, specificities were looked up in VDJdb, and CDR3 motifs were identified with GLIPH. TCRdb carries this immuneACCESS record with in-frame sequences only. Its versions omit some clonotypes, under half of them owing to an unresolved V gene in the studies checked, with the rest unexplained. The V and J calls and clone size come from that table; D and trimming were worked out from the DNA. The sample contains more than 30,000 clones, about 89% of them found a single time. Of the sample, over 0.35% falls within the top ten clones.

The healthy controls were 35 or so blood donors, and the buffy coats of these donors were supplied by the Finnish Red Cross blood service. All TCR-sequenced material derived from peripheral blood: patient blood samples and healthy donor buffy coats. Ficoll-Hypaque gradient centrifugation was used to isolate peripheral blood mononuclear cells. CD4+ cells were magnetically purified from the buffy coats of healthy controls. Genomic DNA was extracted using the Gentra Puregene Cell and Tissue kit, and a Qubit 2.0 fluorometer was used to quantify it. The specimen was CD4+ T cells from blood buffy coats. Recombination linked TRBV28 to TRBJ1-2; D gene: possibly TRBD1, on 6 matching bases. The sequence came from a human donor in good health. The sequenced DNA: TGTGCCAGCAGTTTCGTCAACAGGGAGACCACCTACCGCACTAACTATGGCTACACCTTC. This is translated as CASSFVNRETTYRTNYGYTF.